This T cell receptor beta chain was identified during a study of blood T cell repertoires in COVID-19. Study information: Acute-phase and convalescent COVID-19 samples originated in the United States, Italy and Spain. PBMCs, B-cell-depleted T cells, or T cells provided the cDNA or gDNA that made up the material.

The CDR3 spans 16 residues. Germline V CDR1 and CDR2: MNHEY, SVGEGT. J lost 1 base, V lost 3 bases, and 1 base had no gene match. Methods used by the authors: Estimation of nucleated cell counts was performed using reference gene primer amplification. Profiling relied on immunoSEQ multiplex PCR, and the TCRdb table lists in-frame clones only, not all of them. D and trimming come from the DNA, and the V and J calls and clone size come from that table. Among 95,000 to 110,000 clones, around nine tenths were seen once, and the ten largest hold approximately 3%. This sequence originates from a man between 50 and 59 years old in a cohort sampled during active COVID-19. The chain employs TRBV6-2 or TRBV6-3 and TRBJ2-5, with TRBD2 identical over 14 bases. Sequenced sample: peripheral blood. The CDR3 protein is CASSYGTSGGQETQYF. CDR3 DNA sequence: TGTGCCAGCAGTTATGGGACTAGCGGGGGCCAAGAGACCCAGTACTTC.